This T cell receptor beta chain originates from a study of control samples from healthy donors and cancer patients. The V gene end was trimmed by 6 bases and the J gene end by 4 bases; junction bases not matched to a gene: 10. Germline CDR1 is SGHTA and CDR2 is FQGNSA. CDR3 length equals 15 residues. Repertoires were generated with immunoSEQ multiplex PCR, while TCRdb's copy carries only in-frame clones and drops some. Of roughly 94,000 clones listed, approximately 84% were seen once; the top ten hold around 40%. The sample taken for sequencing was PBMCs. The receptor was derived from a man between 65 and 85 years old with lung cancer. The V gene is TRBV7-2, the J gene TRBJ2-7; 9 nucleotides match TRBD2. The CDR3 is CASRPIAGVRYEQYF. DNA of the CDR3: TGTGCCAGCAGACCAATAGCGGGGGTCAGGTACGAGCAGTACTTC.